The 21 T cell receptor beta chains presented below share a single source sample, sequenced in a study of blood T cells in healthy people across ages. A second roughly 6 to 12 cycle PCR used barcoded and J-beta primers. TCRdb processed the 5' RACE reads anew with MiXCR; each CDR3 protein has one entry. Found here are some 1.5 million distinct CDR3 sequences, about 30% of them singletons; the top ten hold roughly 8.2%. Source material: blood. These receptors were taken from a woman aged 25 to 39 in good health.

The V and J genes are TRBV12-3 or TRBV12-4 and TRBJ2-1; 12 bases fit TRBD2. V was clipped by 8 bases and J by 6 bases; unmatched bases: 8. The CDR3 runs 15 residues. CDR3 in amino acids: CASRPSGRVGNEQFF. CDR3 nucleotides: TGTGCCAGCCGCCCTAGCGGGAGGGTGGGCAATGAGCAGTTCTTC.

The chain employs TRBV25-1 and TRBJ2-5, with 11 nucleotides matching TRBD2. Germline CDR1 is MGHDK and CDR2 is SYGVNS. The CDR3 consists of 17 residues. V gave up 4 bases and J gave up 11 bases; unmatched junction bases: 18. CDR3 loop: CASSAPTSGEIYREQYF. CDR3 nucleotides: TGTGCCAGCAGTGCCCCGACTAGCGGGGAGATCTACAGAGAGCAGTACTTC.

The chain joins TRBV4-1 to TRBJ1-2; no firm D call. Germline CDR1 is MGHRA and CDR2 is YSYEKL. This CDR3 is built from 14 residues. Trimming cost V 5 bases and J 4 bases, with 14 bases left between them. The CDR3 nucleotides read TGCGCCAGCAGCTCACCGGGCAAGCGCTATGGCTACACCTTC. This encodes CASSSPGKRYGYTF.

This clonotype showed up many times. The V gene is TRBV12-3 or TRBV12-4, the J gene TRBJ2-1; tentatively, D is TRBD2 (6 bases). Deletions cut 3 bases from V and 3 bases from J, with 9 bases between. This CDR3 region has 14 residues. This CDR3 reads CASSFGGNYNEQFF. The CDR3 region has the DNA TGTGCCAGCAGTTTTGGGGGGAACTACAATGAGCAGTTCTTC.

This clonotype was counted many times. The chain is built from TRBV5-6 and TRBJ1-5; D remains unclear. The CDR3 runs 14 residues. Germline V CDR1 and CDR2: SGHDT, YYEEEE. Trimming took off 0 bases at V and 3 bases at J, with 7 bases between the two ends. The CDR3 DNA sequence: TGTGCCAGCAGCTTGGCCGGTAACAATCAGCCCCAGCATTTT. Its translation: CASSLAGNNQPQHF.

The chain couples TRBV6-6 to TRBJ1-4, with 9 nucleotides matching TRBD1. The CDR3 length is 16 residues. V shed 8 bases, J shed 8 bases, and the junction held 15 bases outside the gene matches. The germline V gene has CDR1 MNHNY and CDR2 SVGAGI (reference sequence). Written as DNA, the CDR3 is TGTGCCAGCCCTAAGGCTTCCGGACAGGGGAACGAAAAACTGTTTTTT. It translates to CASPKASGQGNEKLFF.

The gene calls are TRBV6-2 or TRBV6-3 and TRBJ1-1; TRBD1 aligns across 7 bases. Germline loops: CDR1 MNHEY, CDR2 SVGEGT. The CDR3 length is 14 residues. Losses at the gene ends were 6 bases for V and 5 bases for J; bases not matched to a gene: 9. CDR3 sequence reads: CASRYRGESTEAFF. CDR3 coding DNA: TGTGCCAGCAGGTACAGGGGAGAAAGTACTGAAGCTTTCTTT.

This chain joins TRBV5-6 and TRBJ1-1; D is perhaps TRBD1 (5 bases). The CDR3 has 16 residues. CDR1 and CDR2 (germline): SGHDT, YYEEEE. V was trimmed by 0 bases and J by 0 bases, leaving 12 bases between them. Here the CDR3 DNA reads TGTGCCAGCAGCTTGGCCATTAGGGGCCTGAACACTGAAGCTTTCTTT. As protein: CASSLAIRGLNTEAFF.

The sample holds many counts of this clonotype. CDR3 DNA sequence: TGTGCCAGCAGCGCCTACGAGCAGTACTTC. The encoded protein is CASSAYEQYF. The chain joins TRBV6-1 to TRBJ2-7; D is ambiguous. The V and J ends lost 6 bases and 2 bases respectively, with 2 bases between them. The germline CDR1 and CDR2 sequences are MNHNS and SASEGT. CDR3 size: 10 residues.

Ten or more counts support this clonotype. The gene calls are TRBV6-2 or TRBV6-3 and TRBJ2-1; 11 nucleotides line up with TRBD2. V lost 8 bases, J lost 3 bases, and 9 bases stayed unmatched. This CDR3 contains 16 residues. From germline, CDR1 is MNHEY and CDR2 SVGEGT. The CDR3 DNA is TGTGCCAGCCGGGACTCCGGGACTAGCGGCTACAATGAGCAGTTCTTC. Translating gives CASRDSGTSGYNEQFF.

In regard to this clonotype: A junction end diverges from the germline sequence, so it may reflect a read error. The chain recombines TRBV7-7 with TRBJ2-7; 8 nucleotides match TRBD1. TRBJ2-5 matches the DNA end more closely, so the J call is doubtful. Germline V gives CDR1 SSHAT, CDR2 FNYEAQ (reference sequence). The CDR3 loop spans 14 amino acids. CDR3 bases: TGTGCCAGCAGCCCTGGGACAGGCCAAGGGACCCAGTACTTC. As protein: CASSPGTGQGTQYF.

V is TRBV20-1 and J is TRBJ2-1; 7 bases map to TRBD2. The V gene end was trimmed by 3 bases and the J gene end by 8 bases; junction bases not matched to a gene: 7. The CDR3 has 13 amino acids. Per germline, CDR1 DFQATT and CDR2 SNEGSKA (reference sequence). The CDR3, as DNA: TGCAGTGCTAGCGTAGCGGGTCTGCATGAGCAGTTCTTC. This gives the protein CSASVAGLHEQFF.

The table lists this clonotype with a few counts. The CDR3, as DNA: TGTGCCAGCAGTTTTACGGCATCAGATCCCTACGAGCAGTACTTC. It yields the protein CASSFTASDPYEQYF. The chain uses TRBV12-3 or TRBV12-4 and TRBJ2-7, with D unresolved. The CDR3 has 15 residues. Trimming took 3 bases from V and 2 from J, leaving 14 bases between them.

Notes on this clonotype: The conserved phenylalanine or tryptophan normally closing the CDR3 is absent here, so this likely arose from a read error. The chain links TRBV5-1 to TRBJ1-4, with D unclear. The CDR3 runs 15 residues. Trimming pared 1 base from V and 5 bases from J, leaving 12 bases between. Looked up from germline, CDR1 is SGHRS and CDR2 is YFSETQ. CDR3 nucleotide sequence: TGCGCCAGCAGCTTGTCGGCCACTGTGAATGAAAAACTGTTTGTT. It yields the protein CASSLSATVNEKLFV.

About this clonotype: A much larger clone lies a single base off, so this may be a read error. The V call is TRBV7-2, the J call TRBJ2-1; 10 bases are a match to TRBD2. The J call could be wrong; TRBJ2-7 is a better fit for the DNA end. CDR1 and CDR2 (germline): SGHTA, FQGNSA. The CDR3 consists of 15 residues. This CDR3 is CASSFSGGPYNEQYF. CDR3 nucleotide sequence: TGTGCCAGCAGCTTTAGCGGGGGGCCCTACAATGAGCAGTACTTC.

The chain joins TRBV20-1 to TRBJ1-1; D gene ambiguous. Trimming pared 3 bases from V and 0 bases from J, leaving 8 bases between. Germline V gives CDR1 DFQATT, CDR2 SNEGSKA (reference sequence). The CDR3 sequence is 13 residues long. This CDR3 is CSASPGMNTEAFF. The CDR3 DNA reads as TGCAGTGCTAGCCCGGGGATGAACACTGAAGCTTTCTTT.

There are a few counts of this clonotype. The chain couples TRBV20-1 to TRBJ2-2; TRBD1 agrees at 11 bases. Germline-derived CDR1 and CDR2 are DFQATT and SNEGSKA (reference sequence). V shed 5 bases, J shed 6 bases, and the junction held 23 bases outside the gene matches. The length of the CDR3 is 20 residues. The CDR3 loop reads CSAGPGQGAYRGITAGELFF. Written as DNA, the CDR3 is TGCAGTGCTGGACCTGGACAGGGGGCCTACAGGGGGATTACGGCCGGGGAGCTGTTTTTT.

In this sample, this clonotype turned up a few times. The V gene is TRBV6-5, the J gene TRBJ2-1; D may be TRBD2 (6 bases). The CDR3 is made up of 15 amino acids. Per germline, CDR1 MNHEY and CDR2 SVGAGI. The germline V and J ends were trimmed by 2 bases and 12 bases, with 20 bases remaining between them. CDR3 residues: CASSYIDRKRAGQFF. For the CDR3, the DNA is TGTGCCAGCAGTTACATTGATCGGAAGCGGGCTGGGCAGTTCTTC.

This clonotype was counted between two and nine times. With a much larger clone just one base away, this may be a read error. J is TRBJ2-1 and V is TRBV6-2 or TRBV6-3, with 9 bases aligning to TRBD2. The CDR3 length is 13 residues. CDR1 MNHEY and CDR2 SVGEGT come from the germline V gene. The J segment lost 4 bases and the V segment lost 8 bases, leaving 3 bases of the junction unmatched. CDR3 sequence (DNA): TGTGCCAGCGCGACTAGCGGATACAATGAGCAGTTCTTC. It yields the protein CASATSGYNEQFF.

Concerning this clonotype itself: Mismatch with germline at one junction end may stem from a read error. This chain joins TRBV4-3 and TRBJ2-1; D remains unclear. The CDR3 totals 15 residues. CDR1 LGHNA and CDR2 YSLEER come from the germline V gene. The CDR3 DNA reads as TGCGCCAGCGGCCAAGATTTAGCCCGAGAAGGTGAGCAGTTCTTC. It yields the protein CASGQDLAREGEQFF.

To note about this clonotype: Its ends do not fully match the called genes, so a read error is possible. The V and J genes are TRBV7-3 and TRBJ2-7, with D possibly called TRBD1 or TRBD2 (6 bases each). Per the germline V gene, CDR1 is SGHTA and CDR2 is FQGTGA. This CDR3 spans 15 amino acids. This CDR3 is CASSLYGGPRYGQYF. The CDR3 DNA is TGTGCCAGCAGCTTATACGGGGGCCCTCGCTACGGGCAGTACTTC.